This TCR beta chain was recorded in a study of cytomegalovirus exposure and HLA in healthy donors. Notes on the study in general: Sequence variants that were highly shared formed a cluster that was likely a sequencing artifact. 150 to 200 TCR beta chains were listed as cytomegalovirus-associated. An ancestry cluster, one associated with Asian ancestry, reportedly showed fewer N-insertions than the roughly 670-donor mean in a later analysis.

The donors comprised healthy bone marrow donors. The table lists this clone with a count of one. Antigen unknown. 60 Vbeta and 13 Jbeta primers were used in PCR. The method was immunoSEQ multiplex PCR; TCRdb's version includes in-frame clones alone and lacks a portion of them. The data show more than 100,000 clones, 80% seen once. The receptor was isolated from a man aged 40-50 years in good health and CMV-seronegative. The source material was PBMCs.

The chain's CDR3 is CASSFSGSVLNTEAFF. The CDR3 DNA sequence: TGTGCCAGCAGTTTTTCGGGTTCGGTGTTGAACACTGAAGCTTTCTTT. This sequence joins TRBV27 and TRBJ1-1; D is undetermined. V gave up 3 bases and J gave up 0 bases, with 14 bases separating them. The length of the CDR3 is 16 residues. Germline V gene sequence: CDR1 MNHEY, CDR2 SMNVEV (reference sequence).